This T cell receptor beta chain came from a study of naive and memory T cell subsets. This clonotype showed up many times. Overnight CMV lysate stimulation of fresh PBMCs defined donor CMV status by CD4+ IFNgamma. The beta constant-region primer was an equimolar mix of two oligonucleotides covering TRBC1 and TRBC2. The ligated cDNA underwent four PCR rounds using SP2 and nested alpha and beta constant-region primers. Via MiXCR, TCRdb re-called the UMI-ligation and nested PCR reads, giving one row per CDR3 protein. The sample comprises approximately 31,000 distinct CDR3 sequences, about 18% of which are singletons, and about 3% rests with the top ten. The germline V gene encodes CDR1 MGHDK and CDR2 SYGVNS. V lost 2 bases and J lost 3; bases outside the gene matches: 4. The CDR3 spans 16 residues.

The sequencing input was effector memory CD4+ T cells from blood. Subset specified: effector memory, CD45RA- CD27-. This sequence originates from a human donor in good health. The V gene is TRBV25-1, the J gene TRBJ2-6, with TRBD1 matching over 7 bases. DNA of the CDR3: TGTGCCAGCAGTGAAAACAGGGGAAGTGGGGCCAACGTCCTGACTTTC. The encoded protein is CASSENRGSGANVLTF.